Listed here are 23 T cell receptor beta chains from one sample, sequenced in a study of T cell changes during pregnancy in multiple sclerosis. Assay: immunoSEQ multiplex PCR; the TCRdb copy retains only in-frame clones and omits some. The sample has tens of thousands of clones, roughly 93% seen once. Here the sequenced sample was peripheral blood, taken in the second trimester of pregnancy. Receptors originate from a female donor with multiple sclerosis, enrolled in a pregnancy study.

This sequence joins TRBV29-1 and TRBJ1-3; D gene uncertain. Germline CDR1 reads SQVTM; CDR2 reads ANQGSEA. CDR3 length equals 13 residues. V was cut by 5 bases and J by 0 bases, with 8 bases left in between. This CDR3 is CSVSRGSGNTIYF. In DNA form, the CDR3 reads TGCAGCGTTAGCCGGGGCTCTGGAAACACCATATATTTT.

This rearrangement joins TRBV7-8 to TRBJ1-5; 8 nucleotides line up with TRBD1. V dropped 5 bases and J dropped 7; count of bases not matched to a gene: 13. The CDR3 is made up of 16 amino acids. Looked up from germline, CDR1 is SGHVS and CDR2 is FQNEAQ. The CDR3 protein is CASSARQGFLKQPQHF. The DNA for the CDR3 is TGTGCCAGCAGCGCCCGACAGGGGTTTTTGAAGCAGCCCCAGCATTTT.

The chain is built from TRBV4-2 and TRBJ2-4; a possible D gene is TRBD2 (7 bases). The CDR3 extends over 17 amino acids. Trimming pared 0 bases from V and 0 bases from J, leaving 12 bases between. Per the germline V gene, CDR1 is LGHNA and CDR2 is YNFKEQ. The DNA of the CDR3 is TGTGCCAGCAGCCAAGATGGGAGGGGGTTAGCCAAAAACATTCAGTACTTC. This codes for CASSQDGRGLAKNIQYF.

This chain's CDR3 is CARLGQGARQPQHF. CDR3 nucleotides: TGTGCCCGCCTGGGACAGGGGGCTCGACAGCCCCAGCATTTT. The J gene is TRBJ1-5, the V gene TRBV7-9, with 12 bases identical to TRBD1. The CDR3 consists of 14 residues. With 11 bases clipped from V and 7 bases from J, the junction kept 9 bases outside the gene matches. Germline V gene data show CDR1 as SEHNR and CDR2 as FQNEAQ (reference sequence).

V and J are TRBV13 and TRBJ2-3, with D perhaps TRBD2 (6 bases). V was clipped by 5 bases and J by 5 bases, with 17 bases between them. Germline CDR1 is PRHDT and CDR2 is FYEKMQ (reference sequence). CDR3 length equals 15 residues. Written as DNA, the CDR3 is TGTGCCAGCAGCCGCGGGACTTCCCTGGTAGATACGCAGTATTTT. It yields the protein CASSRGTSLVDTQYF.

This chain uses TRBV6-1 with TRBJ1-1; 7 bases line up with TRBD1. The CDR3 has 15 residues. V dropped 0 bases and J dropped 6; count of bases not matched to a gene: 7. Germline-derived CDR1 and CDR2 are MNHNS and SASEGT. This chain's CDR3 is CASSEAGTAYAEAFF. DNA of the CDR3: TGTGCCAGCAGTGAAGCCGGGACAGCGTACGCTGAAGCTTTCTTT.

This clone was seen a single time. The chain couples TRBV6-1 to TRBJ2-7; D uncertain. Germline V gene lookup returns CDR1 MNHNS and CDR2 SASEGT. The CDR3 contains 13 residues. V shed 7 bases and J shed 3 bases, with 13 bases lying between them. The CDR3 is CASIPGLGYEQYF. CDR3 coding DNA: TGTGCCAGCATTCCCGGTCTCGGCTACGAGCAGTACTTC.

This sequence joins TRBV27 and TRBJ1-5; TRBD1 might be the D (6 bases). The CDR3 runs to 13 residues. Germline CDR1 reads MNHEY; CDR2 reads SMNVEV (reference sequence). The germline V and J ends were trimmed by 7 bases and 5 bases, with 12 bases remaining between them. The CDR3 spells CASKLQGDQPQHF. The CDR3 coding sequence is TGTGCCAGCAAATTACAGGGAGATCAGCCCCAGCATTTT.

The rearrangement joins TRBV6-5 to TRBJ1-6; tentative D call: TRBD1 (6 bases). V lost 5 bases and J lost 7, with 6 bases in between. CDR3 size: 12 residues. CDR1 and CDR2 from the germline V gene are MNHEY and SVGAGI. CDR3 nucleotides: TGTGCCAGCAGTGGGACAAATTCACCCCTCCACTTT. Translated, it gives CASSGTNSPLHF.

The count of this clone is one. The CDR3 region has the DNA TGTGCCAGCAGCGGCGAATGGACAGGAATAAACACTGAAGCTTTCTTT. Its translation: CASSGEWTGINTEAFF. The chain couples TRBV9 to TRBJ1-1; 7 bases are shared with TRBD1. Trimming took 3 bases from V and 2 from J; bases not matched to a gene: 10. The CDR3 spans 16 residues. In germline, CDR1 is SGDLS, CDR2 YYNGEE.

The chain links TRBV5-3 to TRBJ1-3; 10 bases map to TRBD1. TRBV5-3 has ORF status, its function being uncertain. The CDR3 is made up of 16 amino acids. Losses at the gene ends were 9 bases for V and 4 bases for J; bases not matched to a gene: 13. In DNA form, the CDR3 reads TGTGCCACCAAGACAGGGGGCGGGTTGAGAGGAAACACCATATATTTT. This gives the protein CATKTGGGLRGNTIYF.

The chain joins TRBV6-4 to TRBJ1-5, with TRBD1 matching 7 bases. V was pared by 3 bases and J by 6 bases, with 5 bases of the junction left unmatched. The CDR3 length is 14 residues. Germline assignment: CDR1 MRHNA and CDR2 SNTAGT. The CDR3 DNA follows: TGTGCCAGCAGTGAGGGGCAGGGGGTTCAGCCCCAGCATTTT. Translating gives CASSEGQGVQPQHF.

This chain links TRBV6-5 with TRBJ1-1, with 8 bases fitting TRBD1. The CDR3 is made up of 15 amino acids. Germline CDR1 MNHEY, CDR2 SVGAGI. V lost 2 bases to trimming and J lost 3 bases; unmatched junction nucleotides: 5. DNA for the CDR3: TGTGCCAGCAGTTACACAACAGGGGGGGACACTGAAGCTTTCTTT. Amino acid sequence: CASSYTTGGDTEAFF.

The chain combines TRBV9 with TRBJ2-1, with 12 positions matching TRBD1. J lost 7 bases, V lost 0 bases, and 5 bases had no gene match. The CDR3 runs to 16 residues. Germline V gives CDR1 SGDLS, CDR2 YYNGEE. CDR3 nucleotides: TGTGCCAGCAGCGTAGTGGGGACAGGGGGCTGGAATGAGCAGTTCTTC. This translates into CASSVVGTGGWNEQFF. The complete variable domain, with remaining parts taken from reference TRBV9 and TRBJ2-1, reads DSGVTQTPKHLITATGQRVTLRCSPRSGDLSVYWYQQSLDQGLQFLIQYYNGEERAKGNILERFSAQQFPDLHSELNLSSLELGDSALYFCASSVVGTGGWNEQFFGPGTRLTVL.

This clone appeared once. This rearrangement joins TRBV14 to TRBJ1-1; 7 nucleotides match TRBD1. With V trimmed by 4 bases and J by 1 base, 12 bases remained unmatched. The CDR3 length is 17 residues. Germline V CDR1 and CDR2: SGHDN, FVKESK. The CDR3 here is CASSRELTGSWNTEAFF. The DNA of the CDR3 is TGTGCCAGCAGCCGAGAACTGACAGGGTCTTGGAACACTGAAGCTTTCTTT.

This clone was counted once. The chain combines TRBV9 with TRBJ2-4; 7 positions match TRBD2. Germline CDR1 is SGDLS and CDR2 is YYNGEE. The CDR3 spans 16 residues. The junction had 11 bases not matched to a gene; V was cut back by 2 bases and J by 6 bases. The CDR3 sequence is CASSVGGNPGGNIQYF. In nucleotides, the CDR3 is TGTGCCAGCAGCGTGGGGGGGAACCCCGGAGGAAACATTCAGTACTTC.

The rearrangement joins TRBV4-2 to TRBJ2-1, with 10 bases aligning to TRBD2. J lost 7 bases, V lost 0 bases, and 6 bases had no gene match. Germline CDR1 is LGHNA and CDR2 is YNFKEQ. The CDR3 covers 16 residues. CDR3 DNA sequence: TGTGCCAGCAGCCAAGATATAGCGGGGGGCCTAAATGAGCAGTTCTTC. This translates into CASSQDIAGGLNEQFF.

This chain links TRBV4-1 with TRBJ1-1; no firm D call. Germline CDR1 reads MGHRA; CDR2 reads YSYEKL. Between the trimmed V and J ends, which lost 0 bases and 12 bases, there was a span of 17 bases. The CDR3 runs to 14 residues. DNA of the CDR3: TGCGCCAGCAGCCAAGAATTCGGGGAGCGAGGTACTTTCTTT. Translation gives CASSQEFGERGTFF.

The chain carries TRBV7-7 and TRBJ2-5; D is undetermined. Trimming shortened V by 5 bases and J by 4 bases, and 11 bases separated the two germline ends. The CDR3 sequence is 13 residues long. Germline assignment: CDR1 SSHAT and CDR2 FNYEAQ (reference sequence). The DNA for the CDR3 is TGTGCCAGCAGCAACTCGGGTTCAGAGACCCAGTACTTC. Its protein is CASSNSGSETQYF.

The CDR3 protein is CASSYVGGGLTDTQYF. The CDR3, as DNA: TGTGCCAGCAGTTACGTCGGCGGGGGACTCACAGATACGCAGTATTTT. V gene TRBV6-5 combines with J gene TRBJ2-3, with 7 positions matching TRBD2. CDR1 is MNHEY, CDR2 SVGAGI, per germline. V shed 2 bases and J 2 bases; nucleotides not matched to a gene: 7. The CDR3 has 16 amino acids.

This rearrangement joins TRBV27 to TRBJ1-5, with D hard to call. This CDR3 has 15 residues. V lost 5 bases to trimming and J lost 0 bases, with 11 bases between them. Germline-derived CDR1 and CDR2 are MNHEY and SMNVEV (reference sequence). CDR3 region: CASSRQRYSNQPQHF. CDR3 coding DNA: TGTGCCAGCAGTAGACAACGCTATAGCAATCAGCCCCAGCATTTT.

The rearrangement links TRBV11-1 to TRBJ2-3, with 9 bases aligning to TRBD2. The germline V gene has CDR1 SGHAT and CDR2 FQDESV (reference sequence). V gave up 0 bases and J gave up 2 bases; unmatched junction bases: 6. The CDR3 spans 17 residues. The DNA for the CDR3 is TGTGCCAGCAGCTTAGCCGGACTAGCGAGTTACACAGATACGCAGTATTTT. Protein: CASSLAGLASYTDTQYF.

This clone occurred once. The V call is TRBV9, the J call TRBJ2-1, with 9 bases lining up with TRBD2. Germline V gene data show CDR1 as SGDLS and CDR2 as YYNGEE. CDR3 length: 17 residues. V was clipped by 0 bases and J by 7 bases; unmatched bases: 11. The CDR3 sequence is CASSVGLAGDLWNEQFF. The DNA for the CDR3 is TGTGCCAGCAGCGTAGGTTTAGCGGGGGATCTGTGGAATGAGCAGTTCTTC.